Each of the 10 T cell receptor beta chains below was sequenced from the same sample in a study of graft-versus-host responses after intestinal transplantation (dated by TCRdb to about 2021). The time point tag for this specimen amounts to: cells obtained before transplantation from donor or recipient. Their antigens are not known. The receptor library was made with the immunoSEQ multiplex PCR assay. The immuneACCESS repertoire file appears here via TCRdb, limited to in-frame rearrangements. These files lack a portion of the clones; in checked studies, under half of the deficit traces to unresolved V genes, and the cause of the others is not known. The sample table lists tens of thousands of clones, 70% to 90% of them with a count of one. The ten largest clones capture around 2.7% of the sample. Source: unstimulated CD8+ T cells sorted from spleen or lymph node cells, taken before intestinal transplant. These receptors came from a human donor who received an intestinal transplant.

V and J are TRBV4-2 and TRBJ2-5; 9 bases line up with TRBD2. V shed 0 bases, J shed 2 bases, and the junction held 7 bases outside the gene matches. From germline, CDR1 is LGHNA and CDR2 YNFKEQ. This CDR3 contains 17 residues. The CDR3 coding sequence is TGTGCCAGCAGCCAAGATTGGCTAGCGGGGTTACAAGAGACCCAGTACTTC. It is translated as CASSQDWLAGLQETQYF.

The chain has TRBV2 and TRBJ2-7; possibly TRBD2 for D (5 bases). The CDR3 is 14 amino acids. CDR1 is SNHLY and CDR2 is FYNNEI in the germline V gene. The V gene lost 7 bases and the J gene lost 6 bases, with 19 bases spanning the gap. The CDR3 reads CASKAAAQAGEQYF. The CDR3 DNA is TGTGCCAGCAAAGCAGCGGCGCAGGCGGGCGAGCAGTACTTC.

This clone was recorded only once. The DNA of the CDR3 is TGTGCCAGCAGTTACGTGGGGGGATTAAGTACAGATACGCAGTATTTT. Translating it yields CASSYVGGLSTDTQYF. The V gene is TRBV6-5, the J gene TRBJ2-3; a weak D match, TRBD2 (6 bases). The CDR3 extends over 16 amino acids. Germline CDR1 MNHEY, CDR2 SVGAGI. The V end was cut by 2 bases, the J end by 3 bases, with 15 bases between.

The chain is built from TRBV29-1 and TRBJ1-1, with a tentative D call TRBD1 (5 bases). The CDR3 has 14 residues. V was shortened by 2 bases and J by 0 bases, with 10 bases between the two germline ends. Germline V CDR1 and CDR2: SQVTM, ANQGSEA. The CDR3, as DNA: TGCAGCGTTGAACTGGAGGGGATGAACACTGAAGCTTTCTTT. It codes for CSVELEGMNTEAFF.

The V gene is TRBV5-8, the J gene TRBJ1-1; 8 bases map to TRBD1. CDR1 is SGHTS and CDR2 is YDEGEE in the germline V gene. This CDR3 is 15 amino acids long. V shed 4 bases, J shed 3 bases, and the junction held 8 bases outside the gene matches. The CDR3 nucleotides read TGTGCCAGCAGCCTTCGGACAGGGCGGTACACTGAAGCTTTCTTT. Translation gives CASSLRTGRYTEAFF.

The chain combines TRBV11-2 with TRBJ1-6; D gene ambiguous. CDR1 is SGHAT and CDR2 is FQNNGV in the germline V gene. CDR3 length equals 17 residues. V was clipped by 4 bases and J by 3 bases, with 16 bases between them. CDR3 region: CASSSTLDGNYNSPLHF. The CDR3 bases are TGTGCCAGCAGCTCGACGTTGGACGGGAACTATAATTCACCCCTCCACTTT.

CDR3 sequence: CASSLWGQGQPQHF. In DNA form, the CDR3 reads TGTGCCAGCAGTTTATGGGGGCAAGGGCAGCCCCAGCATTTT. This chain connects TRBV28 to TRBJ1-5, with D maybe TRBD1 (5 bases). The CDR3 has 14 residues. V lost 0 bases, J lost 7 bases, and 10 bases lay in between. Germline CDR1 reads MDHEN; CDR2 reads SYDVKM. The full variable domain, rest sourced from reference TRBV28 and TRBJ1-5, is DVKVTQSSRYLVKRTGEKVFLECVQDMDHENMFWYRQDPGLGLRLIYFSYDVKMKEKGDIPEGYSVSREKKERFSLILESASTNQTSMYLCASSLWGQGQPQHFGDGTRLSIL.

The V gene is TRBV27, the J gene TRBJ2-3, with TRBD2 matching 12 bases. The CDR3 runs to 18 residues. Germline CDR1 and CDR2: MNHEY and SMNVEV (reference sequence). Trimming at V came to 1 base and at J to 3 bases, leaving 8 bases not matched to a gene. The CDR3 nucleotides are TGTGCCAGCAGTTTATATCCTAGCGGGAGGGCCTCTACAGATACGCAGTATTTT. It specifies CASSLYPSGRASTDTQYF.

This CDR3 reads CASSIRTGLDTEAFF. The CDR3 region has the DNA TGTGCCAGTAGTATTCGGACAGGGTTGGACACTGAAGCTTTCTTT. The chain links TRBV19 to TRBJ1-1; TRBD1 matches at 8 bases. Per the germline V gene, CDR1 is LNHDA and CDR2 is SQIVND (reference sequence). The V segment lost 3 bases and the J segment 3 bases; nucleotides outside the gene matches: 6. The CDR3 covers 15 residues.

The V and J genes are TRBV13 and TRBJ2-1, with 8 bases lining up with TRBD2. The germline V gene encodes CDR1 PRHDT and CDR2 FYEKMQ (reference sequence). The V and J ends lost 2 bases and 7 bases, in that order; junction bases with no gene match: 4. This CDR3 is 14 amino acids long. The DNA for the CDR3 is TGTGCCAGCAGCTTAAGCCCTAGCGGGAATGAGCAGTTCTTC. Translating it yields CASSLSPSGNEQFF.